Below are 27 T cell receptor beta chains sequenced from a single sample in a study of blood T cell repertoires in COVID-19. The assay was immunoSEQ multiplex PCR, and TCRdb's table has in-frame clones only and misses some. The data contain a few hundred thousand clones, 80% of them seen just once; the ten biggest clones take up around 7%. The sample consisted of PBMCs or T cells enriched from blood (not recorded which). The receptors here all came from a woman aged 40 to 50 with acute COVID-19.

V usage is TRBV19 and J usage is TRBJ1-3, with 8 bases that match TRBD1. CDR1 LNHDA and CDR2 SQIVND come from the germline V gene (reference sequence). V dropped 10 bases and J dropped 2; count of bases not matched to a gene: 13. The CDR3 is 16 residues long. The CDR3 loop reads CATIPSQGAPGNTIYF. The CDR3 nucleotides are TGTGCCACTATCCCATCGCAGGGGGCACCTGGAAACACCATATATTTT.

The V gene is TRBV7-8, the J gene TRBJ2-2; 14 bases match TRBD2. The V segment lost 5 bases and the J segment 1 base; nucleotides outside the gene matches: 6. Germline CDR1 is SGHVS and CDR2 is FQNEAQ. The CDR3 loop spans 18 amino acids. CDR3 DNA sequence: TGTGCCAGCAGCACCCGGACTAGCGGGGGGCGGAACACCGGGGAGCTGTTTTTT. Translated, it gives CASSTRTSGGRNTGELFF.

The CDR3 loop is CASSLGTVYEQYF. CDR3 sequence (DNA): TGTGCCAGCAGTTTGGGGACAGTCTACGAGCAGTACTTC. The chain is built from TRBV27 and TRBJ2-7; 7 bases agree with TRBD1. The CDR3 extends over 13 amino acids. Germline V gene data show CDR1 as MNHEY and CDR2 as SMNVEV (reference sequence). The ends lost 3 bases at V and 3 bases at J; junction bases unmatched: 2.

The V and J genes are TRBV12-3 or TRBV12-4 and TRBJ1-1; D gene ambiguous. The CDR3 covers 13 residues. V dropped 7 bases and J dropped 3 bases, with 12 bases sitting between them. CDR3 loop: CASTEGVYTEAFF. CDR3 bases: TGTGCCAGCACTGAGGGAGTTTACACTGAAGCTTTCTTT.

This clone was recorded a few times. The chain links TRBV6-4 to TRBJ2-3, with TRBD2 matching 10 bases. This CDR3 region has 13 residues. The germline V gene has CDR1 MRHNA and CDR2 SNTAGT. J gave up 8 bases and V 3 bases, and 2 bases lay outside the gene matches. The CDR3 DNA follows: TGTGCCAGCAGTGAAGCTAGCGGGGGTACGCAGTATTTT. This gives the protein CASSEASGGTQYF.

The chain combines TRBV29-1 with TRBJ2-7, with a tentative D call TRBD2 (5 bases). V was pared by 7 bases and J by 6 bases, with 13 bases between. The germline CDR1 and CDR2 sequences are SQVTM and ANQGSEA. The CDR3 loop spans 11 amino acids. In DNA form, the CDR3 reads TGCAGCGCCCTGTATGGGAGCGAGCAGTACTTC. Residues: CSALYGSEQYF.

DNA for the CDR3: TGTGCCTGGAAACCGACAGGTGCCACCTATAATTCACCCCTCCACTTT. Translating it yields CAWKPTGATYNSPLHF. The chain joins TRBV30 to TRBJ1-6; a possible D gene is TRBD1 (6 bases). Germline CDR1 and CDR2: GTSNPN and SVGIG (reference sequence). CDR3 length: 16 residues. The germline V and J ends were trimmed by 4 bases and 2 bases, with 15 bases remaining between them.

V usage is TRBV6-5 and J usage is TRBJ2-7; D might be TRBD2 (6 bases). Germline V gene lookup returns CDR1 MNHEY and CDR2 SVGAGI. This CDR3 has 14 residues. V shed 3 bases and J shed 5 bases, with 14 bases lying between them. CDR3 region: CASSYLPSENEQYF. DNA of the CDR3: TGTGCCAGCAGTTATTTGCCTAGCGAGAACGAGCAGTACTTC.

J is TRBJ1-1 and V is TRBV10-3; 11 nucleotides line up with TRBD1. The CDR3 runs to 15 residues. The V gene end was trimmed by 2 bases and the J gene end by 5 bases; junction bases not matched to a gene: 4. Germline V CDR1 and CDR2: ENHRY, SYGVKD. The CDR3 is CAISELGQGATEAFF. CDR3 nucleotide sequence: TGTGCCATCAGTGAGCTAGGACAGGGGGCGACTGAAGCTTTCTTT.

This chain links TRBV6-4 with TRBJ2-1, with 7 bases identical to TRBD2. CDR3 length: 16 amino acids. CDR1 is MRHNA and CDR2 is SNTAGT in the germline V gene. Unmatched junction bases numbered 15, after V lost 8 bases and J lost 5 bases. CDR3 amino acids: CASSEVGGTMNNEQFF. The CDR3 nucleotides are TGTGCCAGCTCTGAGGTCGGCGGGACTATGAACAATGAGCAGTTCTTC.

The chain couples TRBV5-1 to TRBJ1-1; D unclear. The V and J ends lost 3 bases and 0 bases respectively, with 6 bases between them. The CDR3 is 13 amino acids. CDR1 and CDR2 (germline): SGHRS, YFSETQ. This CDR3 reads CASSYRLNTEAFF. In DNA, the CDR3 is TGCGCCAGCAGCTACCGGTTGAACACTGAAGCTTTCTTT.

The chain uses TRBV4-3 and TRBJ2-7; 7 bases align to TRBD2. Germline CDR1 reads LGHNA; CDR2 reads YSLEER. The CDR3 spans 17 residues. Unmatched junction bases numbered 11, after V lost 1 base and J lost 2 bases. CDR3 sequence: CASSQGSVLAAPYEQYF. The CDR3, as DNA: TGCGCCAGCAGCCAAGGGTCTGTGCTAGCGGCGCCCTACGAGCAGTACTTC.

The chain recombines TRBV27 with TRBJ1-2, with D uncertain. Germline V CDR1 and CDR2: MNHEY, SMNVEV (reference sequence). The V end was cut by 2 bases, the J end by 4 bases, with 17 bases between. This CDR3 region has 16 residues. The CDR3: CASSLGGRTSSYGYTF. The CDR3, as DNA: TGTGCCAGCAGTTTAGGAGGACGGACCTCTAGCTATGGCTACACCTTC.

The chain couples TRBV5-1 to TRBJ2-7, with 8 bases identical to TRBD1. Germline CDR1 is SGHRS and CDR2 is YFSETQ. There are 15 residues in the CDR3. V shed 4 bases, J shed 3 bases, and the junction held 9 bases outside the gene matches. CDR3 in DNA: TGCGCCAGCAGCCGGACGACAGGGGCTATCTACGAGCAGTACTTC. It specifies CASSRTTGAIYEQYF.

V is TRBV19 and J is TRBJ2-5, with 7 bases aligning to TRBD1. The CDR3 has 14 amino acids. Germline values: CDR1 LNHDA, CDR2 SQIVND (reference sequence). The V segment lost 5 bases and the J segment 3 bases; nucleotides outside the gene matches: 6. CDR3 DNA: TGTGCCAGTAGTTTAGGGACAGAAGAAGAGACCCAGTACTTC. It specifies CASSLGTEEETQYF.

This chain links TRBV9 with TRBJ2-3, with D possibly TRBD2 on 6 matching bases. Germline CDR1 and CDR2: SGDLS and YYNGEE. V was cut by 3 bases and J by 2 bases, with 10 bases left in between. The CDR3 is 14 amino acids. The CDR3 DNA reads as TGTGCCAGCAGCGCAGGACTACCCACAGATACGCAGTATTTT. Translated, it gives CASSAGLPTDTQYF.

This chain connects TRBV6-2 or TRBV6-3 to TRBJ2-7, with 7 positions matching TRBD2. V shed 4 bases, J shed 12 bases, and the junction held 12 bases outside the gene matches. The CDR3 has 13 residues. Germline values: CDR1 MNHEY, CDR2 SVGEGT. The CDR3 sequence is CASSFNSGRYAYF. CDR3 sequence (DNA): TGTGCCAGCAGTTTCAATAGCGGGCGTTACGCGTACTTC.

V is TRBV6-1 and J is TRBJ1-4; D might be TRBD1 (5 bases). Trimming cost V 2 bases and J 8 bases, with 12 bases left between them. This CDR3 is built from 14 residues. The germline CDR1 and CDR2 sequences are MNHNS and SASEGT. Here the CDR3 DNA reads TGTGCCAGCAGTGAATCCAGGGTGGGAGAAAAACTGTTTTTT. Its translation is CASSESRVGEKLFF.

Only one count was recorded for this clone. J is TRBJ2-5 and V is TRBV6-2 or TRBV6-3; 11 positions match TRBD2. Per germline, CDR1 MNHEY and CDR2 SVGEGT. The junction had 5 bases not matched to a gene; V was cut back by 1 base and J by 1 base. The CDR3 contains 17 residues. Here the CDR3 reads CASSYFTSGGPQETQYF. CDR3 nucleotide sequence: TGTGCCAGCAGTTACTTTACTAGCGGGGGCCCCCAAGAGACCCAGTACTTC.

The chain has TRBV5-1 and TRBJ2-3, with 14 bases fitting TRBD2. The germline gives CDR1 SGHRS, CDR2 YFSETQ. This CDR3 spans 16 amino acids. The J segment lost 4 bases and the V segment lost 4 bases, leaving 5 bases of the junction unmatched. DNA of the CDR3: TGCGCCAGCAGCGACCGACTAGCGGGAGGGTCAGATACGCAGTATTTT. Protein sequence: CASSDRLAGGSDTQYF.

The V call is TRBV4-2, the J call TRBJ2-6, with 11 bases that match TRBD2. The CDR3 consists of 18 residues. From germline, CDR1 is LGHNA and CDR2 YNFKEQ. Trimming cost V 3 bases and J 0 bases; bases outside gene matches: 4. The CDR3 bases are TGTGCCAGCAGCCAGACTAGCGGGAAACTCTCTGGGGCCAACGTCCTGACTTTC. Translation gives CASSQTSGKLSGANVLTF.

The chain couples TRBV7-2 to TRBJ2-3; possible D gene TRBD1, 6 bases. The CDR3 is 14 residues long. Trimming cost V 0 bases and J 6 bases, with 10 bases left between them. Per germline, CDR1 SGHTA and CDR2 FQGNSA. The CDR3, as DNA: TGTGCCAGCAGCTTAGCCTCAGGGGTTGATACGCAGTATTTT. This sequence encodes CASSLASGVDTQYF.

The chain couples TRBV5-4 to TRBJ2-3; tentative D call: TRBD1 (5 bases). Germline CDR1 and CDR2: SGHNT and YYREEE (reference sequence). Trimming pared 2 bases from V and 2 bases from J, leaving 9 bases between. The CDR3 totals 14 residues. The CDR3 region is CASSFDSYTDTQYF. For the CDR3, the DNA is TGTGCCAGCAGCTTTGACAGTTACACAGATACGCAGTATTTT.

J is TRBJ2-7 and V is TRBV12-1; the table gives TRBD2 as D, unverified against the DNA. TRBV12-1 counts as a pseudogene. CDR3 length: 16 residues. The chain's CDR3 is CASSSTSGLVVYEQYF. The CDR3 DNA sequence: TGTGCCAGCAGCTCGACTAGCGGTCTGGTAGTCTACGAGCAGTACTTC.

The chain joins TRBV6-6 to TRBJ1-1; 8 bases line up with TRBD1. V shed 2 bases, J shed 1 base, and the junction held 6 bases outside the gene matches. CDR1 is MNHNY, CDR2 SVGAGI, per germline (reference sequence). The CDR3 is made up of 16 amino acids. Here the CDR3 reads CASSYRLGQGNTEAFF. CDR3 DNA sequence: TGTGCCAGCAGTTACAGGCTCGGACAGGGGAACACTGAAGCTTTCTTT.

This clone was observed once. V and J are TRBV15 and TRBJ2-5, with D possibly being TRBD1 (6 bases). The V gene's germline CDR1 is LNHNV and CDR2 YYDKDF (reference sequence). The CDR3 totals 16 residues. V was shortened by 0 bases and J by 5 bases, with 16 bases between the two germline ends. Here the CDR3 reads CATSRDRGGNLETQYF. The DNA for the CDR3 is TGTGCCACCAGCAGAGATCGAGGGGGAAATCTGGAGACCCAGTACTTC.

A single count supports this clone. The rearrangement links TRBV3-1 (or the pseudogene TRBV3-2) to TRBJ2-7, with 7 bases identical to TRBD1. The CDR3 extends over 15 amino acids. V trimming: 1 base; J trimming: 3 bases; junction bases outside the gene matches: 6. Germline V gene lookup returns CDR1 LGHDT and CDR2 YNNKEL (reference sequence). DNA for the CDR3: TGTGCCAGCAGCCAAGTTCCGGGACAGTACTACGAGCAGTACTTC. Translated, it gives CASSQVPGQYYEQYF.